This T cell receptor beta chain was observed in a study of siplizumab effects on memory and regulatory T cells. CDR3 length: 16 residues. Germline CDR1 reads LNHDA; CDR2 reads SQIVND (reference sequence). Germline trimming cut 4 bases from V and 6 bases from J; bases unmatched to any gene: 8. Generated by immunoSEQ multiplex PCR, the TCRdb table keeps only in-frame clones and is missing some. The top ten hold about 12% of the sample, which has fewer than 110,000 clones, around nine tenths seen once. This TCR was recovered from a human donor in good health. Sample: non-Treg CD4+ T cells sorted from blood. The chain employs TRBV19 and TRBJ2-2; 10 bases are a match to TRBD2. This CDR3 is CASSTAAGGPAGELFF. The CDR3 DNA sequence: TGTGCCAGTAGTACCGCAGCGGGAGGGCCGGCCGGGGAGCTGTTTTTT.